The entry below describes one T cell receptor (beta chain). TCRdb's copy holds only in-frame clones and misses some; the assay was immunoSEQ multiplex PCR. The sample has 600,000 to 750,000 clones, about two thirds seen once; the top ten hold less than 2%. This entry is derived from a study of shared clonotypes between healthy human individuals. V dropped 6 bases and J dropped 6; count of bases not matched to a gene: 5. In germline, CDR1 is PRHDT, CDR2 FYEKMQ (reference sequence). The CDR3 extends over 15 amino acids. The sequencing input was memory CD4+ T cells sorted from blood. Indicated subset: CD45RA-negative fraction. The rearrangement joins TRBV13 to TRBJ2-2; 12 bases match TRBD2. The TCR sequence derives from a woman under 40 in good health. CDR3 DNA sequence: TGTGCCAGCAGGTGGGGACTAGCGGGCTCCGGGGAGCTGTTTTTT. Translated, it gives CASRWGLAGSGELFF.